The entry that follows covers one T cell receptor beta chain sequence. The CDR3 runs to 16 residues. Trimming at V came to 1 base and at J to 5 bases, leaving 7 bases not matched to a gene. Germline V gene sequence: CDR1 MNHEY, CDR2 SMNVEV (reference sequence). These data originate in a study of blood T cell repertoires in COVID-19. Looking at the study overall: The United States, Italy and Spain supplied acute and convalescent COVID-19 samples. PBMCs, B-cell-depleted T cells, or T cells were the source of the cDNA or gDNA that made up the material.

In the original processing: Quantification of nucleated cells was approximated via reference gene primer amplification. This table comes from immunoSEQ multiplex PCR, and its TCRdb copy is limited to in-frame clones, with some not included. V and J calls and clone size are those listed in that table; D and trimming were worked out from the DNA. The table has 120,000 to 150,000 clones, roughly 86% seen once; the top ten hold about 10%. The TCR was taken from a man aged 45-65 years with active or convalescent COVID-19. The sequencing sample was made of peripheral blood. V is TRBV27 and J is TRBJ2-7, with 11 bases that match TRBD2. The CDR3 sequence is CASSLLRLAGRDEQYF. DNA for the CDR3: TGTGCCAGCAGTTTATTACGACTAGCGGGGAGAGACGAGCAGTACTTC.